The 27 T cell receptor beta chains given below trace back to one sample, sequenced in a study of T cell changes during pregnancy in multiple sclerosis. Only in-frame clones appear in the TCRdb table, and some are missing; sequencing was by immunoSEQ multiplex PCR. The repertoire consists of roughly 35,000 clones, with around 90% occurring once and the leading ten covering around 4.1%. The sample was CD8+ T cells from peripheral blood mononuclear cells, taken after pregnancy. These receptors originate from a female donor with multiple sclerosis, enrolled in a pregnancy study.

The chain links TRBV7-8 to TRBJ2-3; D gene unclear. V shed 1 base and J shed 0 bases, with 8 bases lying between them. In germline, CDR1 is SGHVS, CDR2 FQNEAQ. The CDR3 has 15 amino acids. The CDR3: CASSLEATSTDTQYF. CDR3 nucleotide sequence: TGTGCCAGCAGCTTAGAAGCAACTAGCACAGATACGCAGTATTTT.

This clone has only a few counts. V gene TRBV7-2 combines with J gene TRBJ2-7; tentatively, D is TRBD2 (8 bases). V was pared by 2 bases and J by 3 bases, with 14 bases between. The CDR3 is made up of 15 amino acids. Germline assignment: CDR1 SGHTA and CDR2 FQGNSA. The CDR3 nucleotides read TGTGCCAGCAGCTTATCGGGAGGGGGCGGCTACGAGCAGTACTTC. The encoded protein is CASSLSGGGGYEQYF.

The table lists this clone with a count of one. V usage is TRBV7-9 and J usage is TRBJ1-2; D is perhaps TRBD1 (5 bases). Trimming removed 6 bases from V and 4 bases from J, with 12 bases in between. This CDR3 comprises 13 residues. From germline, CDR1 is SEHNR and CDR2 FQNEAQ (reference sequence). DNA of the CDR3: TGTGCCAGCAGTTTTCCGACAGTCTATGGCTACACCTTC. Its translation: CASSFPTVYGYTF.

The genes are TRBV18 and TRBJ2-7, with D perhaps matching TRBD2 (7 bases). The CDR3 runs to 16 residues. Germline assignment: CDR1 KGHSH and CDR2 LQKENI. V lost 0 bases to trimming and J lost 4 bases, with 16 bases between them. As DNA, the CDR3 is TGTGCCAGCTCACCACCTAGGAGGGGGAGGGATTACGAGCAGTACTTC. Amino acids: CASSPPRRGRDYEQYF.

This clone was counted only a few times. V usage is TRBV9 and J usage is TRBJ1-1; TRBD1 is a possible D gene (5 bases). V lost 5 bases and J 5 bases, leaving 19 bases between the germline ends. Germline V gives CDR1 SGDLS, CDR2 YYNGEE. This CDR3 has 15 residues. CDR3 sequence reads: CASSLMTVGGTEAFF. The CDR3 DNA reads as TGTGCCAGCAGTCTTATGACAGTAGGAGGGACTGAAGCTTTCTTT.

This chain links TRBV9 with TRBJ2-1; a weak D match, TRBD2 (6 bases). V was shortened by 3 bases and J by 1 base, with 11 bases between the two germline ends. Germline assignment: CDR1 SGDLS and CDR2 YYNGEE. CDR3 size: 15 residues. The CDR3 loop reads CASSAGGTSYNEQFF. The CDR3 DNA is TGTGCCAGCAGCGCCGGGGGTACGTCCTACAATGAGCAGTTCTTC. Full variable domain (rest looked up from reference TRBV9 and TRBJ2-1): DSGVTQTPKHLITATGQRVTLRCSPRSGDLSVYWYQQSLDQGLQFLIQYYNGEERAKGNILERFSAQQFPDLHSELNLSSLELGDSALYFCASSAGGTSYNEQFFGPGTRLTVL.

The V gene is TRBV14, the J gene TRBJ1-6; no firm D call. Deletions cut 0 bases from V and 10 bases from J, with 7 bases between. The CDR3 consists of 13 residues. Germline V gene sequence: CDR1 SGHDN, CDR2 FVKESK. The CDR3 spells CASSQERSSPLHF. CDR3 in DNA: TGTGCCAGCAGCCAAGAAAGGAGCTCACCCCTCCACTTT. Full variable domain (rest looked up from reference TRBV14 and TRBJ1-6): EAGVTQFPSHSVIEKGQTVTLRCDPISGHDNLYWYRRVMGKEIKFLLHFVKESKQDESGMPNNRFLAERTGGTYSTLKVQPAELEDSGVYFCASSQERSSPLHFGNGTRLTVT.

CDR3 DNA sequence: TGCGCCAGCAGCCAAGAGGGGGGACAGGGAGCCTACGAGCAGTACTTC. Translating it yields CASSQEGGQGAYEQYF. This sequence joins TRBV4-1 and TRBJ2-7, with 9 bases matching TRBD1. This CDR3 has 16 amino acids. Trimming removed 0 bases from V and 2 bases from J; junction bases left unmatched: 5. Germline loops: CDR1 MGHRA, CDR2 YSYEKL.

This sequence joins TRBV9 and TRBJ2-7; no definite D call. The CDR3 length is 14 residues. The germline V gene encodes CDR1 SGDLS and CDR2 YYNGEE. Trimming stripped 0 bases from V and 0 bases from J, with 7 bases between. The CDR3 sequence is CASSVGADSYEQYF. In nucleotides, the CDR3 is TGTGCCAGCAGCGTAGGGGCCGACTCCTACGAGCAGTACTTC.

The rearrangement joins TRBV7-2 to TRBJ2-3, with 12 bases matching TRBD2. The ends lost 0 bases at V and 2 bases at J; junction bases unmatched: 6. CDR1 SGHTA and CDR2 FQGNSA come from the germline V gene. CDR3 length: 18 amino acids. The CDR3 nucleotides read TGTGCCAGCAGCTTAGCAAAACTAGCGGGGGGCGACACAGATACGCAGTATTTT. Its translation is CASSLAKLAGGDTDTQYF.

The chain is built from TRBV7-9 and TRBJ1-1; 11 bases line up with TRBD1. CDR1 and CDR2 from the germline V gene are SEHNR and FQNEAQ (reference sequence). The junction had 8 bases not matched to a gene; V was cut back by 3 bases and J by 5 bases. CDR3 length: 16 amino acids. The CDR3 protein is CASSLRDRGKDTEAFF. DNA of the CDR3: TGTGCCAGCAGCTTGAGGGACAGGGGGAAAGATACTGAAGCTTTCTTT.

This chain links TRBV25-1 with TRBJ2-7; D is undetermined. Trimming pared 7 bases from V and 2 bases from J, leaving 12 bases between. Germline V gives CDR1 MGHDK, CDR2 SYGVNS. This CDR3 has 13 amino acids. Here the CDR3 reads CASTRFDTYEQYF. The CDR3 nucleotides read TGTGCCAGCACTAGGTTTGATACCTACGAGCAGTACTTC.

The chain carries TRBV29-1 and TRBJ2-7, with 11 positions matching TRBD1. This CDR3 contains 12 residues. V was clipped by 7 bases and J by 3 bases; unmatched bases: 2. Per the germline V gene, CDR1 is SQVTM and CDR2 is ANQGSEA. CDR3 DNA sequence: TGCAGCGCTGGGACAGGGGGCTACGAGCAGTACTTC. It codes for CSAGTGGYEQYF.

This chain links TRBV6-5 with TRBJ2-7, with 8 bases matching TRBD2. In germline, CDR1 is MNHEY, CDR2 SVGAGI. This CDR3 comprises 13 residues. Losses at the gene ends were 10 bases for V and 6 bases for J; bases not matched to a gene: 11. CDR3 DNA: TGTGCCACAACGAGCGGGGGCCAGGGCGAGCAGTACTTC. The encoded protein is CATTSGGQGEQYF.

The genes are TRBV7-8 and TRBJ2-5, with a tentative D call TRBD1 (5 bases). The V gene lost 2 bases and the J gene lost 2 bases, with 9 bases spanning the gap. This CDR3 has 14 amino acids. Germline CDR1 reads SGHVS; CDR2 reads FQNEAQ. The CDR3 DNA is TGTGCCAGCAGCTTATGGACAACTCAAGAGACCCAGTACTTC. Translating gives CASSLWTTQETQYF.

Only one count was recorded for this clone. The genes are TRBV29-1 and TRBJ2-3; tentative D call: TRBD1 (7 bases). The CDR3 covers 15 residues. The V gene lost 7 bases and the J gene lost 1 base, with 18 bases spanning the gap. From germline, CDR1 is SQVTM and CDR2 ANQGSEA. The CDR3: CSAAGQGGGTDTQYF. As DNA, the CDR3 is TGCAGCGCCGCCGGGCAGGGGGGCGGCACAGATACGCAGTATTTT.

This chain joins TRBV9 and TRBJ2-3; 7 bases map to TRBD1. This CDR3 spans 16 amino acids. V lost 0 bases to trimming and J lost 1 base; unmatched junction nucleotides: 5. Germline lookup yields CDR1 SGDLS and CDR2 YYNGEE. CDR3 amino acids: CASSVEQGPGTDTQYF. CDR3 nucleotides: TGTGCCAGCAGCGTAGAACAGGGGCCCGGCACAGATACGCAGTATTTT.

V and J are TRBV27 and TRBJ1-6; D uncertain. Germline CDR1 and CDR2: MNHEY and SMNVEV (reference sequence). The CDR3 extends over 15 amino acids. Trimming cost V 6 bases and J 0 bases, with 9 bases left between them. CDR3 in DNA: TGTGCCAGCAGCCGTCCTAGCTCCTATAATTCACCCCTCCACTTT. The encoded protein is CASSRPSSYNSPLHF.

V gene TRBV5-8 combines with J gene TRBJ2-7, with D possibly TRBD1 on 6 matching bases. V was shortened by 2 bases and J by 4 bases, with 10 bases between the two germline ends. CDR3 length: 13 amino acids. Germline V gene lookup returns CDR1 SGHTS and CDR2 YDEGEE. CDR3 residues: CASSLGGQYEQYF. DNA for the CDR3: TGTGCCAGCAGCTTAGGTGGACAGTACGAGCAGTACTTC.

This clone is deemed medium-sized (0.01 to 0.1%). CDR3 DNA: TGTGCCAGCAGCGGGGGGGCCTACAATGAGCAGTTCTTC. Translated: CASSGGAYNEQFF. The chain is built from TRBV6-4 and TRBJ2-1, with TRBD2 matching over 8 bases. The V and J ends lost 6 bases and 2 bases, in that order; junction bases with no gene match: 0. The CDR3 loop spans 13 amino acids. Germline CDR1 reads MRHNA; CDR2 reads SNTAGT.

The chain carries TRBV29-1 and TRBJ2-3; 8 nucleotides match TRBD2. CDR3 size: 13 residues. The J segment lost 4 bases and the V segment lost 7 bases, leaving 7 bases of the junction unmatched. Germline CDR1 SQVTM, CDR2 ANQGSEA. The CDR3 sequence is CSAKGLAADTQYF. The CDR3 DNA is TGCAGCGCTAAAGGACTAGCAGCAGATACGCAGTATTTT.

The chain uses TRBV6-1 and TRBJ1-6; tentative D call: TRBD1 (5 bases). CDR3 size: 16 residues. Germline loops: CDR1 MNHNS, CDR2 SASEGT. The V end was cut by 1 base, the J end by 9 bases, with 16 bases between. This CDR3 is CASSEEIGGFSSPLHF. The CDR3 DNA follows: TGTGCCAGCAGTGAAGAGATCGGGGGGTTTAGTTCACCCCTCCACTTT.

This clone has just one count. The chain recombines TRBV29-1 with TRBJ2-3; the match to TRBD2 covers 16 bases. This CDR3 has 16 amino acids. V dropped 3 bases and J dropped 2; count of bases not matched to a gene: 2. Germline lookup yields CDR1 SQVTM and CDR2 ANQGSEA. CDR3 in DNA: TGCAGCGTTGAGGGACTAGCGGGGGGGTTCACAGATACGCAGTATTTT. It yields the protein CSVEGLAGGFTDTQYF.

The chain is built from TRBV5-1 and TRBJ1-2; 8 bases are shared with TRBD1. Looked up from germline, CDR1 is SGHRS and CDR2 is YFSETQ. The V gene end was trimmed by 4 bases and the J gene end by 3 bases; junction bases not matched to a gene: 8. The CDR3 totals 15 residues. CDR3 sequence: CASSPEQGGYYGYTF. CDR3 coding DNA: TGCGCCAGCAGCCCTGAACAGGGGGGCTACTATGGCTACACCTTC. Using reference TRBV5-1 and TRBJ1-2 for the parts outside the CDR3, the full variable domain is KAGVTQTPRYLIKTRGQQVTLSCSPISGHRSVSWYQQTPGQGLQFLFEYFSETQRNKGNFPGRFSGRQFSNSRSEMNVSTLELGDSALYLCASSPEQGGYYGYTFGSGTRLTVV.

The V gene is TRBV23-1, the J gene TRBJ2-5; a possible D gene is TRBD1 (5 bases). TRBV23-1 is flagged as an ORF with uncertain function. The CDR3 spans 16 residues. Trimming took 0 bases from V and 4 from J, leaving 15 bases between them. CDR3 residues: CASSQSVTQGRETQYF. For the CDR3, the DNA is TGCGCCAGCAGTCAATCGGTTACCCAGGGAAGAGAGACCCAGTACTTC.

This sequence joins TRBV11-3 and TRBJ2-5, with 8 bases lining up with TRBD2. CDR3 size: 13 residues. Germline-derived CDR1 and CDR2 are SGHNT and YENEEA. V gave up 5 bases and J gave up 7 bases; unmatched junction bases: 6. DNA for the CDR3: TGTGCCAGCAGCCCCCCGGGGGGGGCGACCCAGTACTTC. Its protein is CASSPPGGATQYF.

CDR3 DNA: TGTGCCTGGGCCCCGGGACAGACAAAGTCGTCCTATAATTCACCCCTCCACTTT. Translation gives CAWAPGQTKSSYNSPLHF. This chain links TRBV30 with TRBJ1-6; 7 bases are shared with TRBD1. After removal of 5 bases from V and 1 base from J, the junction contained 14 bases not matched to a gene. Germline assignment: CDR1 GTSNPN and CDR2 SVGIG (reference sequence). CDR3 length: 18 residues.